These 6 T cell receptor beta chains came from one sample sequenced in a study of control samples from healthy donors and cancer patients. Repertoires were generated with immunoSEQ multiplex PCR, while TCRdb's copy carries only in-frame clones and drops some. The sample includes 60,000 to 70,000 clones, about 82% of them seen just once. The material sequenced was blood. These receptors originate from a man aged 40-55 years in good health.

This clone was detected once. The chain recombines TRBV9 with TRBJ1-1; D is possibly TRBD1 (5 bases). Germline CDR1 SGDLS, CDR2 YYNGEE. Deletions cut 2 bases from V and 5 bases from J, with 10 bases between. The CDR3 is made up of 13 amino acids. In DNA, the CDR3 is TGTGCCAGCAGCGTTTCGGGGGTGACTGAAGCTTTCTTT. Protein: CASSVSGVTEAFF.

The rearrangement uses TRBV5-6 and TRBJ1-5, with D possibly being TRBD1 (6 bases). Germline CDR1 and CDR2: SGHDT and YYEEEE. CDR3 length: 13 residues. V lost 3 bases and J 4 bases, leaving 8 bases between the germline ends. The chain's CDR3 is CASSSGQNQPQHF. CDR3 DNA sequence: TGTGCCAGCAGCTCCGGACAGAATCAGCCCCAGCATTTT.

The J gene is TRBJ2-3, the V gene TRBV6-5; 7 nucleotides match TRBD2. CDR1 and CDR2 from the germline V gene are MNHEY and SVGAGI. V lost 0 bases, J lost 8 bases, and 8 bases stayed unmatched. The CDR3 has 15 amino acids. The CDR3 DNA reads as TGTGCCAGCAGTTACTCGACTAGCAGGGCAGCTACGCAGTATTTT. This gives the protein CASSYSTSRAATQYF.

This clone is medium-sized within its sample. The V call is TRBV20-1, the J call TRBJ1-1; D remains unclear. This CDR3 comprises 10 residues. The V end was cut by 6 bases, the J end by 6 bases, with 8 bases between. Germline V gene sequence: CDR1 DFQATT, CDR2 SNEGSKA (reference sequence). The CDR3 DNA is TGCAGTGCAGACCGGTCTGAAGCTTTCTTT. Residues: CSADRSEAFF.

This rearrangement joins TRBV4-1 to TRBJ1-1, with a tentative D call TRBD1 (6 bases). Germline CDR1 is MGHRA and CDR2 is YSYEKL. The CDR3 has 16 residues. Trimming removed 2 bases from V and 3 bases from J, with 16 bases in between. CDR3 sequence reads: CASSQRPAGADTEAFF. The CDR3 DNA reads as TGCGCCAGCAGCCAACGACCTGCAGGGGCGGACACTGAAGCTTTCTTT.

The CDR3 nucleotides are TGTGCCAGCAGACGGGCCAGAGTTAATGAAAAACTGTTTTTT. Encoded protein: CASRRARVNEKLFF. This chain links TRBV28 with TRBJ1-4; no definite D call. The germline gives CDR1 MDHEN, CDR2 SYDVKM. The CDR3 has 14 residues. Trimming cost V 6 bases and J 4 bases, with 12 bases left between them. The full variable domain, in which reference TRBV28 and TRBJ1-4 provide the parts outside the CDR3, is DVKVTQSSRYLVKRTGEKVFLECVQDMDHENMFWYRQDPGLGLRLIYFSYDVKMKEKGDIPEGYSVSREKKERFSLILESASTNQTSMYLCASRRARVNEKLFFGSGTQLSVL.